This T cell receptor (beta chain) was sequenced for a study of metastatic and nonmetastatic thyroid tumors. Study background: Comparison of repertoires was carried out across blood and tumor or nodule tissue from malignant and benign thyroid patients.

The table lists this clone with a few counts. In the same sample, other DNA sequences code for this CDR3. No patient had received any treatment before thyroid surgery. From the PCR reads, TCRdb re-called clones with MiXCR. The sample consists of about 39,000 clones, approximately 19% of them appearing once. The CDR3 loop spans 15 amino acids. Germline V lookup: CDR1 MNHNS, CDR2 SASEGT. The trim removed 10 bases at V and 8 bases at J, leaving 19 bases unmatched. The gene calls are TRBV6-1 and TRBJ1-1; 7 nucleotides line up with TRBD1. This sequence originates from a female donor with papillary thyroid cancer or a benign thyroid nodule (not recorded which). Some clones in this sample may be carry-over from other donors' samples. Sequencing used blood. CDR3 loop: CATTEVTGQVAEAFF. The CDR3 DNA sequence: TGTGCCACCACCGAGGTTACAGGACAGGTGGCCGAAGCTTTCTTT.